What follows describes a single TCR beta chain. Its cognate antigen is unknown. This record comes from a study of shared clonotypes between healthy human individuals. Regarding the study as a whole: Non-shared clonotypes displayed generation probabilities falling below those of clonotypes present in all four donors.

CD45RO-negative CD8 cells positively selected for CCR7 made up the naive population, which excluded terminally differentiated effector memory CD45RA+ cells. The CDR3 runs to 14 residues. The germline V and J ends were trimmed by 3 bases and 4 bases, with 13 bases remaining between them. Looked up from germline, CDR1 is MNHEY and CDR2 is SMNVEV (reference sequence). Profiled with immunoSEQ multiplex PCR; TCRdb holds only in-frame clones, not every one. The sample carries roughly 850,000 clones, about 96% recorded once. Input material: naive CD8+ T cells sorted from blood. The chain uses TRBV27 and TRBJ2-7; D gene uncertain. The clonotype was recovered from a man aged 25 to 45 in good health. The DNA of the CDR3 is TGTGCCAGCAGTTTTTTGGGAAAAACATACGAGCAGTACTTC. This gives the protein CASSFLGKTYEQYF.